This T cell receptor beta chain emerged from a study of cytomegalovirus exposure and HLA in healthy donors. As for the study in general: Most donors, around 81% of 350 to 450 genotyped, fell in the Caucasian-associated ancestry cluster. Study-wide results and caveats: Later examination showed HLA-associated TCR beta chains had greater clonal expansion than equally common others. Reported performance of the classifier showed diagnosis of cytomegalovirus status with high specificity and sensitivity.

PCR primers comprised 60 Vbeta and 13 Jbeta primers. As handled by the study authors: Among the unique TCR beta chains that a later analysis counted, about 79 million in all, roughly 9.9 million were shared. The table came from immunoSEQ multiplex PCR; TCRdb's copy has only in-frame clones and leaves some out. The V and J calls and the clone size are those of that table, but D and trimming were determined from the DNA. The sample lists about 130,000 clones; roughly 68% were seen once. Trimming took 1 base from V and 4 from J, leaving 10 bases between them. Germline V gene data show CDR1 as MGHRA and CDR2 as YSYEKL. This CDR3 contains 14 residues. As to this clone: The antigen is not known.

This clonotype was obtained from a woman aged 45-59 years in good health and CMV-seropositive. The sample was PBMCs. V gene TRBV4-1 combines with J gene TRBJ2-5; D remains ambiguous. The CDR3 DNA reads as TGCGCCAGCAGCCAAGTGAGTGACATAGAGACCCAGTACTTC. Amino acids: CASSQVSDIETQYF.